A single sample gave rise to the 25 T cell receptor beta chains below, sequenced in a study of blood T cell repertoires in COVID-19. Profiling relied on immunoSEQ multiplex PCR, and the TCRdb table lists in-frame clones only, not all of them. The sample holds about 8,000 clones, more than 90% seen once. The sequenced sample consisted of peripheral blood. The source is a woman aged 45-65 years with active COVID-19.

The chain combines TRBV6-5 with TRBJ1-6; D unclear. The V gene's germline CDR1 is MNHEY and CDR2 SVGAGI. V lost 10 bases and J lost 7, with 17 bases in between. The CDR3 has 14 amino acids. The CDR3 here is CATQRGSENSPLHF. In DNA form, the CDR3 reads TGTGCCACCCAGCGAGGCAGTGAGAATTCACCCCTCCACTTT.

The chain combines TRBV5-1 with TRBJ2-3; possibly TRBD1 for D (6 bases). The germline V gene has CDR1 SGHRS and CDR2 YFSETQ. The CDR3 is 17 amino acids. The V end lost 0 bases, the J end lost 2 bases, and 16 bases lay between the germline ends. CDR3 nucleotide sequence: TGCGCCAGCAGCTTGGAGGGCAGGGGCTACTTCACAGATACGCAGTATTTT. This gives the protein CASSLEGRGYFTDTQYF. The full variable domain, in which reference TRBV5-1 and TRBJ2-3 provide the parts outside the CDR3, is KAGVTQTPRYLIKTRGQQVTLSCSPISGHRSVSWYQQTPGQGLQFLFEYFSETQRNKGNFPGRFSGRQFSNSRSEMNVSTLELGDSALYLCASSLEGRGYFTDTQYFGPGTRLTVL.

The sample holds a few counts of this clone. The chain joins TRBV28 to TRBJ1-5; 9 nucleotides align to TRBD1. The germline gives CDR1 MDHEN, CDR2 SYDVKM. The CDR3 is made up of 15 amino acids. The V gene end was trimmed by 7 bases and the J gene end by 2 bases; junction bases not matched to a gene: 6. The CDR3 DNA reads as TGTGCCAGCAATCTACAGGGGGCGCGCAATCAGCCCCAGCATTTT. Amino acid sequence: CASNLQGARNQPQHF.

This clone was counted a single time. J is TRBJ2-5 and V is TRBV9; the D is unclear. The CDR3 is made up of 8 amino acids. Germline CDR1 and CDR2: SGDLS and YYNGEE. V lost 4 bases and J lost 13, with 5 bases in between. CDR3 bases: TGTGCCAGCAGCCCGGGGTACTTC. As protein: CASSPGYF.

The chain links TRBV4-2 to TRBJ2-3; TRBD2 aligns across 8 bases. V lost 4 bases and J lost 1; bases outside the gene matches: 13. Looked up from germline, CDR1 is LGHNA and CDR2 is YNFKEQ. The CDR3 extends over 18 amino acids. CDR3 sequence (DNA): TGTGCCAGCAGCCCCCTCGACTGGCGGGAGGAAGGCACAGATACGCAGTATTTT. Translating it yields CASSPLDWREEGTDTQYF.

This clone was observed a few times. The chain joins TRBV6-5 to TRBJ1-1; D unclear. The CDR3 runs to 11 residues. CDR1 is MNHEY and CDR2 is SVGAGI in the germline V gene. The germline V and J ends were trimmed by 0 bases and 11 bases, with 7 bases remaining between them. DNA for the CDR3: TGTGCCAGCAGTTACTCCGGAGGTGCTTTCTTT. This sequence encodes CASSYSGGAFF.

This clone is a singleton in its sample. V gene TRBV28 combines with J gene TRBJ1-2; 12 bases are a match to TRBD1. This CDR3 comprises 16 residues. With 6 bases clipped from V and 6 bases from J, the junction kept 11 bases outside the gene matches. Per the germline V gene, CDR1 is MDHEN and CDR2 is SYDVKM. This CDR3 is CASSQPGQGALNGYTF. For the CDR3, the DNA is TGTGCCAGCAGCCAGCCGGGACAGGGGGCGCTTAATGGCTACACCTTC.

This chain uses TRBV28 with TRBJ1-1, with D perhaps TRBD1 (5 bases). The CDR3 is 15 amino acids. Trimming left V 6 bases short and J 1 base short, with 15 bases between. Germline loops: CDR1 MDHEN, CDR2 SYDVKM. CDR3 in DNA: TGTGCCAGCAGCCCGCGGGGCGGAGGGAACACTGAAGCTTTCTTT. It is translated as CASSPRGGGNTEAFF.

This chain links TRBV27 with TRBJ1-4; the D gene is possibly TRBD1 (5 bases). Trimming shortened V by 5 bases and J by 7 bases, and 14 bases separated the two germline ends. CDR3 length: 14 amino acids. CDR1 and CDR2 from the germline V gene are MNHEY and SMNVEV (reference sequence). This chain's CDR3 is CASSQRGEGEKLFF. CDR3 DNA sequence: TGTGCCAGCAGTCAGAGAGGGGAGGGTGAAAAACTGTTTTTT.

The chain joins TRBV7-8 to TRBJ1-5; a possible D gene is TRBD1 (5 bases). Germline CDR1 reads SGHVS; CDR2 reads FQNEAQ. Deletions cut 0 bases from V and 7 bases from J, with 13 bases between. CDR3 length: 15 residues. The CDR3 region is CASSLAHGGLQPQHF. In nucleotides, the CDR3 is TGTGCCAGCAGCTTAGCGCACGGGGGGTTGCAGCCCCAGCATTTT.

The CDR3 coding sequence is TGCGCCAGCAGCTCCGGGACTAGCGGAGCAAGCACAGATACGCAGTATTTT. Protein product: CASSSGTSGASTDTQYF. The chain links TRBV5-1 to TRBJ2-3; 11 bases align to TRBD2. The V gene's germline CDR1 is SGHRS and CDR2 YFSETQ. CDR3 length: 17 amino acids. The V segment lost 3 bases and the J segment 0 bases; nucleotides outside the gene matches: 6.

The chain couples TRBV2 to TRBJ1-3; 7 bases match TRBD1. The CDR3 is made up of 16 amino acids. The V gene's germline CDR1 is SNHLY and CDR2 FYNNEI. The ends lost 5 bases at V and 5 bases at J; junction bases unmatched: 12. The CDR3 loop reads CASSSRDSGHRNTIYF. CDR3 DNA: TGTGCCAGCAGTAGCCGGGACAGTGGCCATCGAAACACCATATATTTT.

The chain employs TRBV2 and TRBJ2-7; 9 bases fit TRBD2. The CDR3 sequence is 13 residues long. V gave up 4 bases and J gave up 4 bases; unmatched junction bases: 2. Germline V gives CDR1 SNHLY, CDR2 FYNNEI. The CDR3 DNA is TGTGCCAGCAGTGTAGCGGGAGCATACGAGCAGTACTTC. Translated, it gives CASSVAGAYEQYF. The whole variable domain, filled in from reference TRBV2 and TRBJ2-7, reads EPEVTQTPSHQVTQMGQEVILRCVPISNHLYFYWYRQILGQKVEFLVSFYNNEISEKSEIFDDQFSVERPDGSNFTLKIRSTKLEDSAMYFCASSVAGAYEQYFGPGTRLTVT.

The rearrangement uses TRBV30 and TRBJ2-7; D is perhaps TRBD2 (5 bases). CDR1 and CDR2 from the germline V gene are GTSNPN and SVGIG (reference sequence). There are 14 residues in the CDR3. The V end lost 3 bases, the J end lost 2 bases, and 14 bases lay between the germline ends. CDR3: CAWRRNRGPYEQYF. CDR3 DNA sequence: TGTGCCTGGAGAAGAAATCGAGGGCCCTACGAGCAGTACTTC.

This chain connects TRBV5-1 to TRBJ2-2; weak D call: TRBD1 (5 bases). There are 15 residues in the CDR3. V lost 5 bases, J lost 3 bases, and 14 bases lay in between. Germline lookup yields CDR1 SGHRS and CDR2 YFSETQ. The CDR3 DNA reads as TGCGCCAGCAGATTATCAGGGCCGGACACCGGGGAGCTGTTTTTT. It codes for CASRLSGPDTGELFF.

This clone was counted a single time. The chain joins TRBV5-1 to TRBJ1-1; D is unclear. The V end lost 0 bases, the J end lost 2 bases, and 8 bases lay between the germline ends. Per germline, CDR1 SGHRS and CDR2 YFSETQ. CDR3 length: 14 amino acids. In DNA, the CDR3 is TGCGCCAGCAGCTTGGATCCAGGTAACACTGAAGCTTTCTTT. This codes for CASSLDPGNTEAFF.

The rearrangement uses TRBV10-3 and TRBJ2-1, with 11 bases fitting TRBD2. V lost 5 bases and J lost 7; bases outside the gene matches: 7. CDR1 is ENHRY, CDR2 SYGVKD, per germline. The length of the CDR3 is 15 residues. The CDR3 protein is CAISLTSGSNNEQFF. For the CDR3, the DNA is TGTGCCATCAGTCTAACTAGCGGGAGTAATAATGAGCAGTTCTTC.

The chain uses TRBV19 and TRBJ2-5, with D maybe TRBD2 (6 bases). CDR1 LNHDA and CDR2 SQIVND come from the germline V gene (reference sequence). The CDR3 is 13 residues long. V was pared by 7 bases and J by 2 bases, with 11 bases between. CDR3 region: CASKVAGQETQYF. CDR3 in DNA: TGTGCCAGTAAGGTCGCGGGGCAAGAGACCCAGTACTTC.

CDR3 amino acids: CASSLDRAGGGTF. CDR3 DNA sequence: TGCGCCAGCAGCTTAGACAGGGCTGGAGGGGGCACCTTC. This chain links TRBV5-1 with TRBJ1-2; 7 nucleotides align to TRBD1. Germline V CDR1 and CDR2: SGHRS, YFSETQ. CDR3 length: 13 amino acids. V was pared by 2 bases and J by 13 bases, with 11 bases of the junction left unmatched.

This chain links TRBV5-1 with TRBJ1-2, with D perhaps matching TRBD1 (6 bases). Trimming removed 7 bases at V and 4 bases at J, with 11 bases between. Per the germline V gene, CDR1 is SGHRS and CDR2 is YFSETQ. The CDR3 is 12 residues long. The CDR3 DNA is TGCGCCAGCGGGGGCGAGGGCTATGGCTACACCTTC. Its protein product is CASGGEGYGYTF.

The gene calls are TRBV4-2 and TRBJ2-1; D possibly corresponds to TRBD1 (6 bases). The V gene lost 3 bases and the J gene lost 4 bases, with 19 bases spanning the gap. The CDR3 length is 17 residues. Germline CDR1 is LGHNA and CDR2 is YNFKEQ. CDR3 region: CASSQRTGNLGYNEQFF. The CDR3, as DNA: TGTGCCAGCAGCCAGCGCACAGGGAATCTGGGATACAATGAGCAGTTCTTC.

This clone was seen only a few times. CDR3 bases: TGTGCCAGCAGCGAAGCAGGGGGTTCCTACGAGCAGTACTTC. Protein sequence: CASSEAGGSYEQYF. The chain combines TRBV7-9 with TRBJ2-7, with 7 bases aligning to TRBD1. The CDR3 has 14 residues. J was trimmed by 1 base and V by 5 bases; bases with no gene match: 5. Germline loops: CDR1 SEHNR, CDR2 FQNEAQ (reference sequence). Looking up the rest from reference TRBV7-9 and TRBJ2-7 gives the full variable domain: DTGVSQNPRHKITKRGQNVTFRCDPISEHNRLYWYRQTLGQGPEFLTYFQNEAQLEKSRLLSDRFSAERPKGSFSTLEIQRTEQGDSAMYLCASSEAGGSYEQYFGPGTRLTVT.

The CDR3 DNA reads TGTGCCAGCAGTGAAATTCCTACAGGTCCCCAAGAGACCCAGTACTTC. Translation: CASSEIPTGPQETQYF. This rearrangement joins TRBV2 to TRBJ2-5; D is perhaps TRBD1 (5 bases). The CDR3 runs 16 residues. Trimming left V 2 bases short and J 1 base short, with 14 bases between. Germline V gives CDR1 SNHLY, CDR2 FYNNEI.

This clone was seen only once. The chain links TRBV10-3 to TRBJ2-7; D unresolved. The CDR3 totals 12 residues. Germline V lookup: CDR1 ENHRY, CDR2 SYGVKD. V was cut by 11 bases and J by 0 bases, with 11 bases left in between. CDR3 sequence (DNA): TGTGCCGTGACCGACTCCTCCTACGAGCAGTACTTC. The encoded protein is CAVTDSSYEQYF.

This chain uses TRBV7-2 with TRBJ1-2; 9 nucleotides agree with TRBD1. The CDR3 is 14 amino acids. Germline lookup yields CDR1 SGHTA and CDR2 FQGNSA. The trim removed 5 bases at V and 8 bases at J, leaving 9 bases unmatched. The CDR3 DNA follows: TGTGCCAGCAGCATCTTACAGGGGGCGCACGGCTACACCTTC. It codes for CASSILQGAHGYTF.